This TCR beta chain was recorded in a study of T cells in Graves' hyperthyroidism and ophthalmopathy. RNA transcripts were the template for amplifying TCR beta CDR3 regions. First-round RT-PCR with HTBI primers amplified the TCR CDR3 region. Each CDR3 protein is one row after TCRdb ran MiXCR on the multiplex PCR reads. This repertoire shows approximately 350,000 distinct CDR3 sequences, approximately 16% found once; its top ten account for roughly a fifth. Study-level points and caveats: Blood shared most expanded thyroid clonotypes above 0.001. Model-based prediction identified ophthalmopathy a median 6.5 months prior to its onset.

The germline V gene has CDR1 SGHTA and CDR2 FQGNSA. The CDR3 consists of 14 residues. V shed 5 bases and J 7 bases; nucleotides not matched to a gene: 9. The authors took PBMCs from roughly 9.3 ml fresh peripheral blood. This clonotype was observed many times. Its antigen is undetermined. The sequence derives from a woman aged 55-70 years with Graves' ophthalmopathy. Sequenced material: blood. This chain links TRBV7-2 with TRBJ2-7; TRBD2 matches at 9 bases. CDR3: CASSLSGRPLEQYF. The CDR3 DNA is TGTGCCAGCAGCCTTAGCGGGAGACCTCTTGAGCAGTACTTC.